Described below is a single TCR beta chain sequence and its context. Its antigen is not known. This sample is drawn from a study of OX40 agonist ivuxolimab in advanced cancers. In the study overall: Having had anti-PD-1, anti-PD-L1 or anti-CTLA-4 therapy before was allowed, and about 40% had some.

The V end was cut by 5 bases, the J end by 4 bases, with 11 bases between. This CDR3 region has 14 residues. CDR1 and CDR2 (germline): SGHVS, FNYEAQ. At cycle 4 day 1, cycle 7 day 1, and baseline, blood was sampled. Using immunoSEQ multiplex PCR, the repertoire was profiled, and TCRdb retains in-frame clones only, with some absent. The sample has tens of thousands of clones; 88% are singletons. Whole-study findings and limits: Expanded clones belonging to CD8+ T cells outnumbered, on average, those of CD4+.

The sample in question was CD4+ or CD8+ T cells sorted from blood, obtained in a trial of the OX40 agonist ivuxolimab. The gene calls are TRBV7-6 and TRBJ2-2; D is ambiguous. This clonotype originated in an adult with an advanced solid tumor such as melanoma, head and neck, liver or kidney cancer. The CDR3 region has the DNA TGTGCCAGCAGCCCGCTGGTAGGCACCGGGGAGCTGTTTTTT. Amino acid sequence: CASSPLVGTGELFF.